This entry concerns a single TCR beta chain. This clonotype was detected only a few times. Its antigen remains unidentified. Base-call qualities are not available, and no considerably larger clone is one nucleotide away. Sequencing was carried out with an Illumina HiSeq 2500. Quantitative 5'-RACE with molecular barcodes was the method used to prepare the TCR beta libraries. Regarding the original processing steps: To identify disease-linked TCR variants, a new computational method was used, one built on a probabilistic model of VDJ rearrangement. TCRdb handled the public reads itself, with Q25 trimming in fastp and clone calling in MiXCR, and kept productive beta chains. All rows with the same CDR3 protein become a single entry with the most common DNA and genes. Here the V and J calls rest on TCRdb's processing, not on the authors' analysis. Within this sample are hundreds of thousands of distinct CDR3 sequences, with more than 9.5% of them counted one time only. The top ten hold around 7% of the sample.

This entry comes from a study of CD8 T cells in ankylosing spondylitis (dated by TCRdb to the late 2010s). About the investigation overall: T cell receptor beta repertoires were profiled in healthy donors and ankylosing spondylitis patients so that disease-linked TCR variants could be found. Peripheral blood samples were taken, and synovial fluid was additionally collected from ankylosing spondylitis patients. The whole study cohort included 108 healthy donors and 20 to 30 ankylosing spondylitis patients. Findings and caveats that apply to the study as a whole: Some of the motif variants had been reported before in the synovial fluid and blood of reactive arthritis patients, a finding that suggests common disease-initiation mechanisms. The disease-linked clones showed a CD8+ phenotype and occurred at relatively low frequencies in peripheral blood. A TCR beta motif of 8 or 9 highly homologous amino acid variants appeared characteristic of blood from ankylosing spondylitis patients. The disease-linked clones were reported to be significantly enriched in matched synovial fluid samples from ankylosing spondylitis patients.

CDR1 is given as SNHLY and CDR2 as FYNNEI, both from the germline V gene. Reading from cysteine to phenylalanine, the CDR3 counts 13 amino acids. Only the CDR3 DNA is retained, 39 bases long and in frame from the first base. V and J are truncated by 7 bases and 3 bases respectively, leaving an intervening sequence of 10 bases. The sample comprised blood, either unsorted or a sorted T cell fraction (not recorded which). The rearrangement joined TRBV2 to TRBJ2-1; no D segment can be confidently identified. This clonotype was sampled from a male donor with ankylosing spondylitis. CDR3 reads: CASISGIYNEQFF. The base sequence is TGTGCCAGCATCTCTGGGATCTACAATGAGCAGTTCTTC. The full variable domain, with segments outside the CDR3 supplied by the reference TRBV2 and TRBJ2-1 proteins, appears as EPEVTQTPSHQVTQMGQEVILRCVPISNHLYFYWYRQILGQKVEFLVSFYNNEISEKSEIFDDQFSVERPDGSNFTLKIRSTKLEDSAMYFCASISGIYNEQFFGPGTRLTVL.